The 5 T cell receptor beta chains reported below all come from one sample, sequenced in a study of T-cell reconstitution after alpha-beta-depleted transplantation in children. The library targeted TCRbeta and was prepared with unique molecular identifiers. TCRdb called the PCR reads again in MiXCR, with one record for every CDR3 protein. The table records a few hundred thousand distinct CDR3 sequences, 10% of them present only once. The sequencing used PBMCs from the stem cell graft donor, collected from the stem cell graft. The receptors derive from a human donor who donated a stem cell graft to a child with acute lymphoblastic leukemia.

In this sample, this clonotype turned up a few times. This chain uses TRBV7-8 with TRBJ1-5; the D gene is possibly TRBD1 (5 bases). CDR3 length: 16 amino acids. Germline CDR1 and CDR2: SGHVS and FQNEAQ. V was trimmed by 3 bases and J by 2 bases, leaving 14 bases between them. The CDR3 sequence is CASSFPPGVCNQPQHF. In DNA form, the CDR3 reads TGTGCCAGCAGCTTTCCCCCGGGGGTCTGCAATCAGCCCCAGCATTTT. The full variable domain, rest sourced from reference TRBV7-8 and TRBJ1-5, is GAGVSQSPRYKVAKRGQDVALRCDPISGHVSLFWYQQALGQGPEFLTYFQNEAQLDKSGLPSDRFFAERPEGSVSTLKIQRTQQEDSAVYLCASSFPPGVCNQPQHFGDGTRLSIL.

This clonotype was seen at least ten times. Written as DNA, the CDR3 is TGCGCCAGCGGTCGAAGGGGGGGCGACGAGCAGTACTTC. Its translation: CASGRRGGDEQYF. The chain links TRBV5-1 to TRBJ2-7, with TRBD2 as a possible D gene (7 bases). CDR1 SGHRS and CDR2 YFSETQ come from the germline V gene. The CDR3 length is 13 residues. V lost 7 bases and J lost 5, with 16 bases in between. The full variable domain, with the rest looked up from reference TRBV5-1 and TRBJ2-7, is KAGVTQTPRYLIKTRGQQVTLSCSPISGHRSVSWYQQTPGQGLQFLFEYFSETQRNKGNFPGRFSGRQFSNSRSEMNVSTLELGDSALYLCASGRRGGDEQYFGPGTRLTVT.

This clonotype has at least ten counts. This chain uses TRBV27 with TRBJ1-5; possibly TRBD1 for D (6 bases). The V gene's germline CDR1 is MNHEY and CDR2 SMNVEV (reference sequence). The CDR3 has 14 residues. Deletions cut 2 bases from V and 7 bases from J, with 12 bases between. The CDR3 loop is CASSLRGEGQPQHF. CDR3 sequence (DNA): TGTGCCAGCAGTTTAAGGGGGGAGGGACAGCCCCAGCATTTT.

This clonotype has a count of ten or more. Here the CDR3 DNA reads TGTGCCAGCAGTTTTCATCGAGCGAGCTCTATCTACGAGCAGTACTTC. This codes for CASSFHRASSIYEQYF. The rearrangement joins TRBV12-3 or TRBV12-4 to TRBJ2-7, with no clear D. The CDR3 consists of 16 residues. Trimming pared 3 bases from V and 3 bases from J, leaving 18 bases between.

The V gene is TRBV7-2, the J gene TRBJ2-1, with D tentatively TRBD2 (6 bases). V lost 1 base to trimming and J lost 5 bases, with 9 bases between them. The germline V gene encodes CDR1 SGHTA and CDR2 FQGNSA. This CDR3 comprises 14 residues. In nucleotides, the CDR3 is TGTGCCAGCAGCTTAGGGACTACCAACAATGAGCAGTTCTTC. Amino acids: CASSLGTTNNEQFF.